A selection of T cell receptor beta chains follows, all from one sample in a study of CD8+CD57+ T cells in acquired aplastic anemia. TCRdb re-called the reads through MiXCR, storing one row per CDR3 protein. The table records 450,000 to 550,000 distinct CDR3 sequences, around 33% of them present only once. Sequencing used sorted CD4+, CD8+, or CD8+CD57+ T cells (not recorded which) from PBMCs. Every receptor here comes from a human donor with aplastic anemia. CDR3s include the opening cysteine and the closing phenylalanine or tryptophan. The D gene is left open where the match is weak. Rows may omit the clone size; those that give it use once, few, many or a size class.

v_call,clone_size,d_call,j_call,cdr3_length,cdr3_aa,cdr3_nt
TRBV28,few,.,TRBJ1-5,14,CASSFRGYNQPQHF,TGTGCCAGCAGTTTTAGAGGGTACAATCAGCCCCAGCATTTT
TRBV5-1,few,TRBD2,TRBJ2-2,15,CASSQGLGDTGELFF,TGCGCCAGCAGCCAGGGACTAGGGGACACCGGGGAGCTGTTTTTT
TRBV5-1,many,.,TRBJ1-2,15,CASSLMDKLNYGYTF,TGCGCCAGCAGCCTGATGGACAAACTAAACTATGGCTACACCTTC
TRBV20-1,many,.,TRBJ1-1,15,CSARPIDRPNTEAFF,TGCAGTGCTAGACCTATAGACAGGCCCAACACTGAAGCTTTCTTT
TRBV6-4,many,.,TRBJ1-5,15,CASSDSWGRNQPQHF,TGTGCCAGCAGTGACTCGTGGGGACGCAATCAGCCCCAGCATTTT
TRBV19,.,.,TRBJ1-2,13,CASSRGATDGYTF,TGTGCCAGTAGCCGGGGGGCAACGGATGGCTACACCTTC
TRBV7-2,few,.,TRBJ1-4,15,CASRQGQPIDEKLFF,TGTGCCAGCAGGCAGGGACAACCCATCGATGAAAAACTGTTTTTT
TRBV15,many,.,TRBJ2-7,12,CATSREHYEQYF,TGTGCCACCAGCAGGGAACACTACGAGCAGTACTTC
TRBV30,.,TRBD1,TRBJ1-1,14,CAWGEGARGTEAFF,TGTGCCTGGGGAGAGGGGGCTCGGGGCACTGAAGCTTTCTTT
TRBV16,many,.,TRBJ2-5,13,CASSQYPQETQYF,TGTGCCAGCAGCCAATACCCCCAAGAGACCCAGTACTTC
TRBV7-2,few,TRBD1,TRBJ1-5,15,CASSLMAGGVQPQHF,TGTGCCAGCAGCTTAATGGCAGGGGGCGTGCAGCCCCAGCATTTT
TRBV20-1,few,.,TRBJ2-3,12,CSAHRQQDTQYF,TGCAGTGCTCATAGACAGCAAGATACGCAGTATTTT
TRBV19,.,.,TRBJ2-3,14,CASSSNRDTDTQYF,TGTGCCAGTAGCTCAAACAGGGACACAGATACGCAGTATTTT
TRBV15,many,.,TRBJ1-2,15,CATSRDLTENYGYTF,TGTGCCACCAGCAGAGATCTCACAGAGAACTATGGCTACACCTTC
TRBV28,few,.,TRBJ2-6,15,CASSGTNSGANVLTF,TGTGCCAGCAGCGGGACCAACTCTGGGGCCAACGTCCTGACTTTC
TRBV5-6,.,.,TRBJ1-1,11,CASSFFTEAFF,TGTGCCAGCAGCTTTTTTACTGAAGCTTTCTTT
TRBV25-1,.,.,TRBJ2-5,15,CASSLARATTETQYF,TGTGCCAGCAGTTTGGCCAGGGCGACCACGGAGACCCAGTACTTC